The 23 T cell receptor beta chains below all came from one sample that was sequenced in a study of blood T cell repertoires in COVID-19. Assay used: immunoSEQ multiplex PCR; TCRdb lists only in-frame clones, some missing. The table records some 94,000 clones, less than 75% of them present only once. Specimen: peripheral blood. These receptors were collected from a woman in her sixties in a cohort sampled during active or convalescent COVID-19.

This clone was counted between two and nine times. V gene TRBV14 combines with J gene TRBJ2-1; 7 bases are shared with TRBD2. J gave up 9 bases and V 1 base, and 3 bases lay outside the gene matches. CDR3 length: 13 amino acids. The germline CDR1 and CDR2 sequences are SGHDN and FVKESK. The CDR3 loop reads CASSQVRGIEQFF. Written as DNA, the CDR3 is TGTGCCAGCAGCCAAGTGCGGGGGATTGAGCAGTTCTTC.

The J gene is TRBJ2-3, the V gene TRBV28; TRBD1 aligns across 9 bases. J was trimmed by 2 bases and V by 2 bases; bases with no gene match: 11. Germline V gene lookup returns CDR1 MDHEN and CDR2 SYDVKM. This CDR3 contains 18 residues. The CDR3 nucleotides read TGTGCCAGCAGTTTAGGGACAGGGAAGGGAGGGATCACAGATACGCAGTATTTT. Translation gives CASSLGTGKGGITDTQYF.

This chain joins TRBV19 and TRBJ1-1; D unresolved. The CDR3 is made up of 15 amino acids. The germline gives CDR1 LNHDA, CDR2 SQIVND (reference sequence). V was clipped by 7 bases and J by 4 bases, with 19 bases between them. The CDR3 DNA follows: TGTGCCAGTATCCCCCAAACGAGTGCGGGCACTGAAGCTTTCTTT. Protein: CASIPQTSAGTEAFF.

The chain uses TRBV5-1 and TRBJ2-1; 11 positions match TRBD2. The CDR3 has 17 residues. V was clipped by 0 bases and J by 0 bases; unmatched bases: 2. CDR1 SGHRS and CDR2 YFSETQ come from the germline V gene. CDR3 nucleotides: TGCGCCAGCAGCTTGGAGGGACTAGCGGTCTCCTACAATGAGCAGTTCTTC. It encodes CASSLEGLAVSYNEQFF. Full variable domain (outside the CDR3, taken from reference TRBV5-1 and TRBJ2-1): KAGVTQTPRYLIKTRGQQVTLSCSPISGHRSVSWYQQTPGQGLQFLFEYFSETQRNKGNFPGRFSGRQFSNSRSEMNVSTLELGDSALYLCASSLEGLAVSYNEQFFGPGTRLTVL.

This clone appeared a single time. V is TRBV27 and J is TRBJ2-7; 9 bases map to TRBD1. The V gene's germline CDR1 is MNHEY and CDR2 SMNVEV (reference sequence). The CDR3 spans 14 residues. V dropped 7 bases and J dropped 6; count of bases not matched to a gene: 10. CDR3 nucleotides: TGTGCCAGCAATGTTGGGACAGGGATGGTCGAGCAGTACTTC. It specifies CASNVGTGMVEQYF.

The chain has TRBV6-5 and TRBJ1-1, with D tentatively TRBD1 (5 bases). From germline, CDR1 is MNHEY and CDR2 SVGAGI. This CDR3 has 15 amino acids. Deletions cut 4 bases from V and 4 bases from J, with 16 bases between. The CDR3 spells CASSFGLLGGTEAFF. For the CDR3, the DNA is TGTGCCAGCAGTTTTGGACTTTTGGGGGGCACTGAAGCTTTCTTT.

This clone was counted between two and nine times. This chain joins TRBV12-3 or TRBV12-4 and TRBJ2-7, with D hard to call. The CDR3 sequence is 11 residues long. V lost 3 bases and J lost 6, with 6 bases in between. Here the CDR3 DNA reads TGTGCCAGCAGTTTGCGCGGCGAGCAGTACTTC. It is translated as CASSLRGEQYF.

This clone was observed a single time. The rearrangement joins TRBV18 to TRBJ1-1, with D possibly matching TRBD1 (6 bases). V lost 5 bases, J lost 0 bases, and 10 bases lay in between. Germline values: CDR1 KGHSH, CDR2 LQKENI. The CDR3 is made up of 14 amino acids. CDR3: CASSSNRVNTEAFF. The CDR3 bases are TGTGCCAGCTCATCAAACAGGGTGAACACTGAAGCTTTCTTT.

The rearrangement joins TRBV7-2 to TRBJ2-7, with unresolved D. Trimming cost V 0 bases and J 3 bases, with 6 bases left between them. This CDR3 spans 13 amino acids. CDR1 is SGHTA, CDR2 FQGNSA, per germline. This CDR3 reads CASSLATYYEQYF. The CDR3 nucleotides read TGTGCCAGCAGCTTAGCCACCTACTACGAGCAGTACTTC.

The chain uses TRBV2 and TRBJ2-1; D might be TRBD2 (7 bases). With 7 bases removed from V and 12 bases from J, the gap between germline ends came to 22 bases. The CDR3 runs to 14 residues. Germline lookup yields CDR1 SNHLY and CDR2 FYNNEI. The CDR3 region has the DNA TGTGCCAGCACGGAGCATGGGCGCGGGGGCTTGCAGTTCTTC. Amino acid sequence: CASTEHGRGGLQFF.

In regard to this clone: The junction shows a germline mismatch at one end, possibly a read error. The V gene is TRBV2, the J gene TRBJ2-7, with 7 bases that match TRBD1. The CDR3 consists of 15 residues. The germline CDR1 and CDR2 sequences are SNHLY and FYNNEI. Here the CDR3 reads CASREGTARPYEQYF. The CDR3 coding sequence is TGTGCCAGCAGGGAAGGGACAGCCCGCCCCTACGAGCAGTACTTC.

This chain uses TRBV6-2 or TRBV6-3 with TRBJ1-2; possible D gene TRBD1, 5 bases. Per germline, CDR1 MNHEY and CDR2 SVGEGT. The CDR3 contains 17 residues. V was clipped by 1 base and J by 12 bases, with 27 bases between them. CDR3: CASSYYLRRAGVEEDTF. Here the CDR3 DNA reads TGTGCCAGCAGTTACTATCTGCGCAGGGCGGGAGTGGAAGAGGACACCTTC.

The J gene is TRBJ1-3, the V gene TRBV28, with 8 bases identical to TRBD1. The germline CDR1 and CDR2 sequences are MDHEN and SYDVKM. The CDR3 has 17 residues. The V and J ends lost 2 bases and 3 bases, in that order; junction bases with no gene match: 9. The CDR3 DNA reads TGTGCCAGCAGTTTACCCGGACAGGGAGGATTTGGAAACACCATATATTTT. This translates into CASSLPGQGGFGNTIYF.

This clone was recorded many times. The V and J genes are TRBV7-3 and TRBJ1-5; TRBD1 agrees at 7 bases. The CDR3 totals 15 residues. CDR1 is SGHTA, CDR2 FQGTGA, per germline. Germline trimming cut 7 bases from V and 0 bases from J; bases unmatched to any gene: 6. This CDR3 is CASIKDRDSNQPQHF. CDR3 coding DNA: TGTGCCAGCATCAAAGACAGGGATAGCAATCAGCCCCAGCATTTT.

The chain uses TRBV5-1 and TRBJ2-1, with 7 bases matching TRBD2. V shed 5 bases, J shed 5 bases, and the junction held 7 bases outside the gene matches. The CDR3 has 14 residues. From germline, CDR1 is SGHRS and CDR2 YFSETQ. The CDR3 reads CASRTGTTNNEQFF. The DNA of the CDR3 is TGCGCCAGCAGAACCGGGACTACCAACAATGAGCAGTTCTTC.

The chain uses TRBV23-1 and TRBJ2-7; 12 bases align to TRBD1. TRBV23-1 is known as an ORF, though its function is uncertain. V shed 6 bases, J shed 6 bases, and the junction held 9 bases outside the gene matches. This CDR3 has 15 residues. CDR3 loop: CASSALGTGGCEQYF. The CDR3, as DNA: TGCGCCAGCAGCGCACTGGGGACAGGGGGCTGCGAGCAGTACTTC.

The CDR3 sequence: CASSINRATYEQYF. The DNA of the CDR3 is TGTGCCAGTAGTATTAACAGGGCAACCTACGAGCAGTACTTC. The rearrangement joins TRBV19 to TRBJ2-7, with D possibly being TRBD1 (6 bases). CDR1 and CDR2 from the germline V gene are LNHDA and SQIVND (reference sequence). The CDR3 covers 14 residues. V lost 3 bases and J 2 bases, leaving 11 bases between the germline ends.

V and J are TRBV6-5 and TRBJ2-5, with 8 bases lining up with TRBD1. The CDR3 has 14 residues. Germline CDR1 is MNHEY and CDR2 is SVGAGI. The ends lost 6 bases at V and 8 bases at J; junction bases unmatched: 11. CDR3 nucleotides: TGTGCCAGCAGACAAGACAGGGGCGCTTTAACCCAGTACTTC. Protein product: CASRQDRGALTQYF.

The gene calls are TRBV7-3 and TRBJ2-1; 10 positions match TRBD2. Germline trimming cut 3 bases from V and 4 bases from J; bases unmatched to any gene: 3. Germline V gene data show CDR1 as SGHTA and CDR2 as FQGTGA. This CDR3 has 15 residues. Here the CDR3 reads CASSFSGGSYNEQFF. The CDR3 DNA is TGTGCCAGCAGCTTTAGCGGGGGGTCTTACAATGAGCAGTTCTTC.

The chain joins TRBV12-3 or TRBV12-4 to TRBJ1-5; D is undetermined. V lost 3 bases and J lost 5, with 8 bases in between. The CDR3 has 13 residues. The CDR3 sequence: CASSLGGYQPQHF. In DNA form, the CDR3 reads TGTGCCAGCAGTTTGGGCGGGTATCAGCCCCAGCATTTT.

The chain recombines TRBV2 with TRBJ1-6; D gene unclear. This CDR3 contains 15 residues. The germline V and J ends were trimmed by 1 base and 7 bases, with 11 bases remaining between them. The germline gives CDR1 SNHLY, CDR2 FYNNEI. The chain's CDR3 is CASSEDRHGNSPLHF. The DNA of the CDR3 is TGTGCCAGCAGTGAAGATAGACATGGGAATTCACCCCTCCACTTT.

The V gene is TRBV3-1 (or the pseudogene TRBV3-2), the J gene TRBJ1-1, with 9 bases that match TRBD1. Germline V CDR1 and CDR2: LGHDT, YNNKEL (reference sequence). CDR3 length: 15 residues. The V segment lost 4 bases and the J segment 0 bases; nucleotides outside the gene matches: 3. CDR3 bases: TGTGCCAGCAGCCGAACAGGGGGCCTGAACACTGAAGCTTTCTTT. Its protein product is CASSRTGGLNTEAFF.

The chain carries TRBV6-6 and TRBJ2-3; D may be TRBD2 (6 bases). This CDR3 comprises 16 residues. In germline, CDR1 is MNHNY, CDR2 SVGAGI (reference sequence). V lost 2 bases and J lost 0, with 12 bases in between. The CDR3 loop is CASSYVQRASTDTQYF. Here the CDR3 DNA reads TGTGCCAGCAGTTACGTCCAGCGGGCGAGCACAGATACGCAGTATTTT.